The sequence of this T cell receptor (beta chain) was determined in a study of T cell responses to AZD1222 COVID-19 vaccine. Study observations and caveats: It should be noted that donors were predominantly white British and more often female, and clonal diversity was possibly underestimated. Spike-wide coverage was observed for vaccine-associated CD4 TCRs, with dominant responses at 160-218 and 743-854.

TCRdb keeps only in-frame clones here, not all; method: immunoSEQ multiplex PCR. This table has fewer than 120,000 clones, around 90% appearing once. For this clone: The antigen remains undetermined.

The CDR3 totals 11 residues. Germline assignment: CDR1 LGHNT and CDR2 FRNRAP. Trimming cost V 5 bases and J 9 bases, with 8 bases left between them. This material consisted of peripheral blood, taken on day 0 of AZD1222 vaccination. This clonotype originated in an adult in good health. The chain carries TRBV12-5 and TRBJ1-5; no clear D gene. In DNA form, the CDR3 reads TGTGCTAGTGGTCCCGGAAGGCCCCAGCATTTT. This codes for CASGPGRPQHF.